Listed below are T cell receptor beta chains from one sample, sequenced in a study of blood T cell repertoires in COVID-19. Profiled with immunoSEQ multiplex PCR; TCRdb holds only in-frame clones, not every one. The sample includes under 150,000 clones, over 75% of them seen just once. The sample comprised PBMCs or T cells enriched from blood (not recorded which). These receptors were collected from a man in his fifties in a cohort exposed to, infected with or recovered from COVID-19 (not recorded which). The CDR3 runs from the conserved cysteine through the conserved F or W. A D gene is named only where the DNA matches it firmly. Some rows have no size entry. The others give once, few or many, or a class for an expanded clone.

size	V	J	D	length	DNA	CDR3
NA	TRBV3-1/TRBV3-2	TRBJ2-7	NA	16	TGTGCCAGCAGCCAAGGTAATACAGTTTTCTCCTACGAGCAGTACTTC	CASSQGNTVFSYEQYF
NA	TRBV30	TRBJ1-5	NA	15	TGTGCCTGGAGTGTACACAGGGATGGCAATCAGCCCCAGCATTTT	CAWSVHRDGNQPQHF
NA	TRBV6-5	TRBJ1-2	NA	12	TGTGCCAGCAGTAGACAAGGCTATGGCTACACCTTC	CASSRQGYGYTF
NA	TRBV3-1/TRBV3-2	TRBJ2-7	TRBD2	16	TGTGCCAGCAGCCAAGATTGGACTAGCGGGAGATACGAGCAGTACTTC	CASSQDWTSGRYEQYF
few	TRBV6-5	TRBJ1-2	TRBD1	16	TGTGCCAGCAGTTACTCGAGGACAGGGACCAACTATGGCTACACCTTC	CASSYSRTGTNYGYTF
once	TRBV6-5	TRBJ1-1	TRBD1	14	TGTGCCAGCAGTTACTTACAGGGGGCCGGTGAAGCTTTCTTT	CASSYLQGAGEAFF
NA	TRBV4-3	TRBJ2-7	NA	14	TGCGCCAGCAGCCAAGTACGCGGGCCGGGGGAGCAGTACTTC	CASSQVRGPGEQYF
NA	TRBV9	TRBJ1-2	TRBD1	14	TGTGCCAGCAGCCCTCGGACAGGGGGGCTTGGCTACACCTTC	CASSPRTGGLGYTF
NA	TRBV11-2	TRBJ2-3	TRBD2	14	TGTGCCAGCAGTTTGGACCGGGGGGCAGATACGCAGTATTTT	CASSLDRGADTQYF
once	TRBV9	TRBJ2-3	NA	15	TGTGCCAGCAGCGTAGGTACTACCGGCACAGATACGCAGTATTTT	CASSVGTTGTDTQYF
NA	TRBV20-1	TRBJ2-7	TRBD2	14	TGCAGTGCTAGTCGTACTAGCGGGAGATACGAGCAGTACTTC	CSASRTSGRYEQYF
NA	TRBV15	TRBJ1-2	NA	12	TGTGCCACCAGCAGAGATTCAGGGGTCTACACCTTC	CATSRDSGVYTF
NA	TRBV10-3	TRBJ1-3	NA	15	TGTGCCATCAGTGGCGAGAATTCGGCTGGAAACACCATATATTTT	CAISGENSAGNTIYF
few	TRBV10-3	TRBJ1-1	TRBD1	14	TGTGCCATCAGTGGCGGGACAGGGGGCACTGAAGCTTTCTTT	CAISGGTGGTEAFF
NA	TRBV10-1	TRBJ2-1	TRBD2	15	TGCGCCAGCAGTGAGGTAGCGGGAGGTTGGCAGGAGCAATTCTTC	CASSEVAGGWQEQFF
NA	TRBV14	TRBJ2-7	TRBD1	18	TGTGCCAGCAGCCACCCGGGACAGGGTAGTTCCGTTGTCGACGAGCAGTACTTC	CASSHPGQGSSVVDEQYF
NA	TRBV5-1	TRBJ1-5	NA	15	TGCGCCAGCAGCTTGGAGGGGTCCCCGGGCAAGCCCCAGCATTTT	CASSLEGSPGKPQHF
NA	TRBV19	TRBJ1-5	NA	17	TGTGCCAGTAGTATAGCTGTGAGGGGGGGAGGCAATCAGCCCCAGCATTTT	CASSIAVRGGGNQPQHF
NA	TRBV9	TRBJ2-3	TRBD2	16	TGTGCCAGCAGCGAGGGAGCGGGGGGCAGCACAGATACGCAGTATTTT	CASSEGAGGSTDTQYF
NA	TRBV7-9	TRBJ1-2	NA	15	TGTGCCAGCAGCTTAGGAGGGAGCCTAAACTATGGCTACACCTTC	CASSLGGSLNYGYTF
once	TRBV18	TRBJ1-2	TRBD1	14	TGTGCCAGCTCACCACAGGGGGCTGACTATGGCTACACCTTC	CASSPQGADYGYTF
NA	TRBV6-5	TRBJ2-1	NA	12	TGTGCCAGCAGTTACCTAGGCGATGAGCAGTTCTTC	CASSYLGDEQFF
NA	TRBV10-3	TRBJ1-1	NA	13	TGTGCCATCGGAGGGGGGGTGAACACTGAAGCTTTCTTT	CAIGGGVNTEAFF
NA	TRBV5-8	TRBJ2-2	NA	16	TGTGCCAGCAGCTTGCTACTAGTTGGGGACACCGGGGAGCTGTTTTTT	CASSLLLVGDTGELFF
NA	TRBV7-9	TRBJ1-1	NA	13	TGTGCCAGCTCCAGCGGCGATTACACTGAAGCTTTCTTT	CASSSGDYTEAFF
NA	TRBV11-2	TRBJ2-7	TRBD1	15	TGTGCCAGCAGCGCTCGGACAGGGTCTGCGTACGAGCAGTACTTC	CASSARTGSAYEQYF
NA	TRBV10-3	TRBJ2-5	TRBD2	16	TGTGCCATCAGTGAGTCCGGACTAGCGGGAGCCGAGACCCAGTACTTC	CAISESGLAGAETQYF
NA	TRBV6-6	TRBJ1-2	NA	15	TGTGCCAGCAGTTACACGGACAGTGGAGCTTATGGCTACACCTTC	CASSYTDSGAYGYTF
NA	TRBV24-1	TRBJ2-3	NA	13	TGTGCCACCAGTGATTTGCGTGAGGATACGCAGTATTTT	CATSDLREDTQYF
NA	TRBV6-6	TRBJ2-7	NA	12	TGTGCCAGCAGTTACGATATCGGCGAGCAGTACTTC	CASSYDIGEQYF
NA	TRBV19	TRBJ1-1	NA	14	TGTGCCAGTAGGCTACAGGGTACGAACACTGAAGCTTTCTTT	CASRLQGTNTEAFF
NA	TRBV2	TRBJ2-5	NA	12	TGTGCCAGCAGGGACAATGAAGAGACCCAGTACTTC	CASRDNEETQYF
NA	TRBV5-6	TRBJ2-3	TRBD2	14	TGTGCCAGCAGCCTTCTAGCGGGAGGGGATACGCAGTATTTT	CASSLLAGGDTQYF
NA	TRBV7-2	TRBJ1-3	NA	13	TGTGCCGGGTCAACAGGGCCTGGAAACACCATATATTTT	CAGSTGPGNTIYF
NA	TRBV3-1/TRBV3-2	TRBJ2-5	TRBD2	16	TGTGCCAGCAGCCTCTGGGGTGGGGGGGTACAAGAGACCCAGTACTTC	CASSLWGGGVQETQYF
NA	TRBV19	TRBJ2-3	TRBD2	19	TGTGCCAGTAGTATAGATCTCCTTGGGACTAGCGCCTACACAGATACGCAGTATTTT	CASSIDLLGTSAYTDTQYF
NA	TRBV7-2	TRBJ2-2	TRBD2	15	TGTGCCAGCAGCCTGGGGGGGGCGAACACCGGGGAGCTGTTTTTT	CASSLGGANTGELFF
NA	TRBV11-3	TRBJ2-2	NA	13	TGTGCCAGCAGCTCCCAGGGTTCCGGGGAGCTGTTTTTT	CASSSQGSGELFF
NA	TRBV24-1	TRBJ2-1	TRBD2	15	TGTGCCACCAGTGAGAATAGCGGGACCCACAATGAGCAGTTCTTC	CATSENSGTHNEQFF
NA	TRBV25-1	TRBJ2-7	TRBD1	15	TGTGCCAGCAGGGGTCCCGGGACAGGCTACTACGAGCAGTACTTC	CASRGPGTGYYEQYF
medium-sized	TRBV11-3	TRBJ1-5	NA	19	TGTGCCAGCACCTTCACCCTCTCCTCTCAGAAATATAGCAATCAGCCCCAGCATTTT	CASTFTLSSQKYSNQPQHF
NA	TRBV10-3	TRBJ1-2	NA	13	TGTGCCATTCAACAGGTGACGACGGGTGGCTACACCTTC	CAIQQVTTGGYTF
NA	TRBV7-2	TRBJ2-7	NA	12	TGTGCCAGCAGCCGGACAGTGGGCGAGCAGTACTTC	CASSRTVGEQYF
NA	TRBV7-6	TRBJ2-7	TRBD2	15	TGTGCCAGCAGCTTAAGTAGCGGGAGCTCCTACGAGCAGTACTTC	CASSLSSGSSYEQYF
few	TRBV5-8	TRBJ2-7	TRBD1	14	TGTGCCAGCAGCTTGGACAGGGGGACCTACGAGCAGTACTTC	CASSLDRGTYEQYF
NA	TRBV19	TRBJ2-7	TRBD1	17	TGTGCCAGTAGCCCGGGACAGGGGACCCCCGCCGGCTACGAGCAGTACTTC	CASSPGQGTPAGYEQYF
NA	TRBV19	TRBJ1-2	TRBD1	15	TGTGCCAGTAGTTCCCGGACAGGGGGCACCTATGGCTACACCTTC	CASSSRTGGTYGYTF
NA	TRBV5-1	TRBJ2-7	NA	14	TGCGCCAGCAGCTTGAAGGACACTCGGACCGAGCAGTACTTC	CASSLKDTRTEQYF
NA	TRBV30	TRBJ2-7	NA	12	TGTGCCTGGAGTGTAGCGGACTACGAGCAGTACTTC	CAWSVADYEQYF
few	TRBV5-1	TRBJ2-2	TRBD1	17	TGCGCCAGCAGCTTCGGACAGGGGGTTCCCCTCCAAGGGGAGCTGTTTTTT	CASSFGQGVPLQGELFF
NA	TRBV30	TRBJ2-7	NA	14	TGTGCCTGGAGCGGGACACCTCGAACCTACGAGCAGTACTTC	CAWSGTPRTYEQYF
NA	TRBV6-5	TRBJ2-7	NA	15	TGTGCCAGCAGTCCTTTTCAGGGGTATGGGAGCGAGCAGTACTTC	CASSPFQGYGSEQYF
NA	TRBV19	TRBJ1-6	NA	14	TGTGCCTCCAAAGTGGGGACTGAGAATTCACCCCTCCACTTT	CASKVGTENSPLHF
NA	TRBV10-3	TRBJ2-7	TRBD1	16	TGTGCCATCAGTGAAGGGGGGGACAGGGGTTCCTACGAGCAGTACTTC	CAISEGGDRGSYEQYF